This TCR beta chain was sequenced during a study of cytomegalovirus exposure and HLA in healthy donors. This PCR relied on a set of 60 Vbeta primers and 13 Jbeta primers. TCRdb's table, derived via immunoSEQ multiplex PCR, lists solely in-frame clones and lacks some. This table holds over 150,000 clones, around four fifths found once. Losses at the gene ends were 2 bases for V and 0 bases for J; bases not matched to a gene: 5. CDR1 is MNHNS and CDR2 is SASEGT in the germline V gene. The CDR3 runs to 17 residues. Sequencing used PBMCs. The TCR originated in a man aged 50 or older in good health and CMV-seronegative. The rearrangement joins TRBV6-1 to TRBJ1-4; the match to TRBD1 covers 8 bases. CDR3 DNA sequence: TGTGCCAGCAGTGAAAGACAGGGGTATGCAACTAATGAAAAACTGTTTTTT. It yields the protein CASSERQGYATNEKLFF.